The clone carrying this TCR beta chain was counted at least ten times. This record belongs to a study of regulatory T cells in long-lasting Graves disease. Described time point: persistent/refractory GD, antithyroid drugs over 5 years with positive TRAb. Extracted PBMC RNA gave rise to the TCR library. Library construction for TCR beta used iRepertoire HTBI primers and Arm-PCR of CDR3 regions. MiXCR was run by TCRdb on the multiplex PCR reads, yielding one entry per CDR3 protein. The repertoire holds a few hundred thousand distinct CDR3 sequences, with about 22% as singletons. V was clipped by 6 bases and J by 5 bases, with 19 bases between them. CDR1 LNHNV and CDR2 YYDKDF come from the germline V gene (reference sequence). CDR3 length: 15 residues.

Sample: peripheral blood mononuclear cells (PBMCs), taken when the disease was refractory, from a patient treated with antithyroid drugs. The source is a female donor with Graves disease. This sequence joins TRBV15 and TRBJ1-2; TRBD1 is a possible D gene (6 bases). The DNA of the CDR3 is TGTGCCACCAGGAATTCCACAGGGTGGCTTTATGGCTACACCTTC. This translates into CATRNSTGWLYGYTF.